The entry that follows covers one T cell receptor (beta chain) sequence. CDR3 length: 17 residues. V dropped 5 bases and J dropped 8; count of bases not matched to a gene: 11. Germline-derived CDR1 and CDR2 are LNHNV and YYDKDF (reference sequence). Profiled with immunoSEQ multiplex PCR; TCRdb holds only in-frame clones, not every one. Here the sample spans roughly 220,000 clones, around four fifths being singletons. These data belong to a study of blood T cell repertoires in COVID-19. This sequence originates from a man aged 25 to 40 with active or convalescent COVID-19. The J gene is TRBJ1-6, the V gene TRBV15; 11 positions match TRBD1. Sequenced sample: peripheral blood. The CDR3 DNA sequence: TGTGCCACCAGCGCGAGAACCGGACAGGGGGCTTATTCACCCCTCCACTTT. It translates to CATSARTGQGAYSPLHF.